The 22 T cell receptor beta chains below come from one sample, sequenced in a study of OX40 agonist ivuxolimab in advanced cancers. Clones were sequenced by immunoSEQ multiplex PCR, and TCRdb holds only the in-frame ones, with some missing. The table has roughly 35,000 clones, 70% to 85% seen once. Sequencing used CD4+ or CD8+ T cells sorted from blood, obtained in a trial of the OX40 agonist ivuxolimab. Source of these receptors: an adult with an advanced solid tumor such as melanoma, head and neck, liver or kidney cancer.

The J gene is TRBJ2-1, the V gene TRBV7-2; 7 nucleotides line up with TRBD2. CDR3 length equals 15 residues. The germline gives CDR1 SGHTA, CDR2 FQGNSA. Trimming removed 0 bases from V and 2 bases from J; junction bases left unmatched: 1. The CDR3 nucleotides are TGTGCCAGCAGCTTAGCTCTAGCGGCCTACAATGAGCAGTTCTTC. The encoded protein is CASSLALAAYNEQFF.

V and J are TRBV7-2 and TRBJ1-5; D is unclear. CDR3 length: 11 amino acids. V lost 6 bases, J lost 9 bases, and 9 bases lay in between. Germline V gene sequence: CDR1 SGHTA, CDR2 FQGNSA. The DNA of the CDR3 is TGTGCCAGCAGTTTGGCGGGGCCCCAGCATTTT. Protein sequence: CASSLAGPQHF. Full variable domain (missing parts from reference TRBV7-2 and TRBJ1-5): GAGVSQSPSNKVTEKGKDVELRCDPISGHTALYWYRQSLGQGLEFLIYFQGNSAPDKSGLPSDRFSAERTGGSVSTLTIQRTQQEDSAVYLCASSLAGPQHFGDGTRLSIL.

This sequence joins TRBV15 and TRBJ1-5; D is undetermined. This CDR3 has 13 amino acids. V shed 0 bases and J shed 7 bases, with 7 bases lying between them. Per the germline V gene, CDR1 is LNHNV and CDR2 is YYDKDF (reference sequence). CDR3 nucleotide sequence: TGTGCCACCAGCAGAGACCTCGGCCAGCCCCAGCATTTT. Translation: CATSRDLGQPQHF.

The table lists this clone with a count of one. The V call is TRBV5-8, the J call TRBJ1-2, with 12 positions matching TRBD1. The CDR3 extends over 15 amino acids. V lost 0 bases and J lost 8; bases outside the gene matches: 5. Looked up from germline, CDR1 is SGHTS and CDR2 is YDEGEE. The CDR3 sequence is CASSLAGTGGRGYTF. CDR3 nucleotide sequence: TGTGCCAGCAGCTTGGCCGGGACAGGGGGCCGGGGCTACACCTTC.

By its share, this clone is medium-sized. This chain joins TRBV27 and TRBJ1-6, with 8 bases matching TRBD1. Germline CDR1 is MNHEY and CDR2 is SMNVEV (reference sequence). J lost 10 bases, V lost 6 bases, and 11 bases had no gene match. This CDR3 region has 15 residues. This chain's CDR3 is CASRPSTGDRSPLHF. CDR3 in DNA: TGTGCCAGCAGACCGTCGACAGGGGATCGATCACCCCTCCACTTT.

This clone was seen a handful of times. This CDR3 reads CASSQVSDTQYF. The CDR3 coding sequence is TGTGCCAGCTCACAAGTATCGGATACGCAGTATTTT. This chain connects TRBV18 to TRBJ2-3; no clear D. Trimming left V 4 bases short and J 6 bases short, with 8 bases between. The CDR3 sequence is 12 residues long. The germline V gene encodes CDR1 KGHSH and CDR2 LQKENI.

This chain joins TRBV11-2 and TRBJ1-2; 7 bases fit TRBD1. Germline CDR1 SGHAT, CDR2 FQNNGV. V gave up 1 base and J gave up 4 bases; unmatched junction bases: 9. The CDR3 consists of 16 residues. The DNA of the CDR3 is TGTGCCAGCAGCTTAGTGAGTAGGGGGCGAACCTATGGCTACACCTTC. Translation: CASSLVSRGRTYGYTF. The full variable domain, in which reference TRBV11-2 and TRBJ1-2 provide the parts outside the CDR3, is EAGVAQSPRYKIIEKRQSVAFWCNPISGHATLYWYQQILGQGPKLLIQFQNNGVVDDSQLPKDRFSAERLKGVDSTLKIQPAKLEDSAVYLCASSLVSRGRTYGYTFGSGTRLTVV.

In regard to this clone: The conserved final phenylalanine or tryptophan is absent from the CDR3, which likely points to a read error. The V and J genes are TRBV20-1 and TRBJ1-2; D is undetermined. Trimming took 5 bases from V and 8 from J, leaving 12 bases between them. This CDR3 comprises 11 residues. CDR1 DFQATT and CDR2 SNEGSKA come from the germline V gene (reference sequence). Here the CDR3 DNA reads TGCAGTGCTCGACAAACAGCGGGCTACACCCTC. Its protein is CSARQTAGYTL.

V gene TRBV5-5 combines with J gene TRBJ2-3; maybe TRBD2 (7 bases). Trimming shortened V by 1 base and J by 4 bases, and 16 bases separated the two germline ends. This CDR3 spans 16 amino acids. CDR1 and CDR2 (germline): SGHKS, YYEKEE (reference sequence). The CDR3 sequence: CASSLMGGGAADTQYF. DNA for the CDR3: TGTGCCAGCAGCTTGATGGGCGGGGGCGCGGCAGATACGCAGTATTTT.

The rearrangement links TRBV4-2 to TRBJ2-2; 12 positions match TRBD2. CDR1 LGHNA and CDR2 YNFKEQ come from the germline V gene. The V and J ends lost 3 bases and 1 base, in that order; junction bases with no gene match: 0. The CDR3 totals 16 residues. The CDR3: CASSQGLAGNTGELFF. The CDR3 nucleotides are TGTGCCAGCAGCCAGGGACTAGCGGGGAACACCGGGGAGCTGTTTTTT.

V is TRBV25-1 and J is TRBJ2-5, with TRBD1 matching 8 bases. The CDR3 extends over 12 amino acids. Germline loops: CDR1 MGHDK, CDR2 SYGVNS. V lost 10 bases, J lost 8 bases, and 9 bases stayed unmatched. For the CDR3, the DNA is TGTGCCACCACAGGGGGGAGGAATACCCAGTACTTC. It encodes CATTGGRNTQYF.

The gene calls are TRBV7-9 and TRBJ2-3; D ambiguous. V was shortened by 2 bases and J by 0 bases, with 6 bases between the two germline ends. The length of the CDR3 is 14 residues. CDR1 SEHNR and CDR2 FQNEAQ come from the germline V gene (reference sequence). This chain's CDR3 is CASSLSTSTDTQYF. DNA for the CDR3: TGTGCCAGCAGCTTAAGCACGAGCACAGATACGCAGTATTTT.

The V gene is TRBV6-1, the J gene TRBJ2-1; 7 nucleotides match TRBD1. The V and J ends lost 5 bases and 11 bases, in that order; junction bases with no gene match: 9. CDR3 length: 13 residues. CDR1 and CDR2 from the germline V gene are MNHNS and SASEGT. The CDR3: CASSPDRDDKQFF. The CDR3 coding sequence is TGTGCCAGCAGTCCCGACAGGGATGATAAGCAGTTCTTC.

A note on this clone: Within the sample, other DNA sequences also encode this same CDR3. The chain couples TRBV25-1 to TRBJ1-6; no definite D call. The V end was cut by 5 bases, the J end by 0 bases, with 11 bases between. CDR1 is MGHDK, CDR2 SYGVNS, per germline. The CDR3 is 16 amino acids. The CDR3 reads CASSNFGSSYNSPLHF. The CDR3 region has the DNA TGTGCCAGCAGTAACTTCGGGAGCTCCTATAATTCACCCCTCCACTTT.

This rearrangement joins TRBV4-1 to TRBJ2-7, with 8 bases lining up with TRBD2. CDR3 length: 14 residues. V lost 8 bases to trimming and J lost 0 bases; unmatched junction nucleotides: 6. Germline-derived CDR1 and CDR2 are MGHRA and YSYEKL. The CDR3, as DNA: TGCGCCAGCCGGCCAGCGGGGGTCTCCTACGAGCAGTACTTC. Protein sequence: CASRPAGVSYEQYF.

This clone was counted once. The CDR3 sequence is CASIGGSRFEQYF. CDR3 DNA sequence: TGTGCCAGCATCGGGGGGAGTAGGTTCGAGCAGTACTTC. The chain carries TRBV6-5 and TRBJ2-7, with 7 bases matching TRBD2. J was trimmed by 6 bases and V by 7 bases; bases with no gene match: 9. The CDR3 totals 13 residues. CDR1 is MNHEY, CDR2 SVGAGI, per germline.

V is TRBV2 and J is TRBJ2-2; 9 nucleotides match TRBD1. Germline V lookup: CDR1 SNHLY, CDR2 FYNNEI. V was clipped by 7 bases and J by 0 bases; unmatched bases: 3. The CDR3 covers 15 residues. This CDR3 reads CASNTGGANTGELFF. Here the CDR3 DNA reads TGTGCCAGCAATACAGGGGGCGCGAACACCGGGGAGCTGTTTTTT. The full variable domain, rest sourced from reference TRBV2 and TRBJ2-2, is EPEVTQTPSHQVTQMGQEVILRCVPISNHLYFYWYRQILGQKVEFLVSFYNNEISEKSEIFDDQFSVERPDGSNFTLKIRSTKLEDSAMYFCASNTGGANTGELFFGEGSRLTVL.

This clone has a handful of counts. J is TRBJ1-6 and V is TRBV11-2; possibly TRBD1 for D (5 bases). V dropped 5 bases and J dropped 9 bases, with 17 bases sitting between them. CDR1 SGHAT and CDR2 FQNNGV come from the germline V gene. The CDR3 sequence is 15 residues long. The CDR3 coding sequence is TGTGCCAGCAGCACCTCAGGGCCCTGGGGTTCACCCCTCCACTTT. Protein: CASSTSGPWGSPLHF. The variable domain in full, with the rest retrieved from reference TRBV11-2 and TRBJ1-6, is EAGVAQSPRYKIIEKRQSVAFWCNPISGHATLYWYQQILGQGPKLLIQFQNNGVVDDSQLPKDRFSAERLKGVDSTLKIQPAKLEDSAVYLCASSTSGPWGSPLHFGNGTRLTVT.

The chain employs TRBV18 and TRBJ1-5, with unresolved D. The CDR3 is 16 residues long. Germline V CDR1 and CDR2: KGHSH, LQKENI. Trimming left V 3 bases short and J 0 bases short, with 12 bases between. CDR3 region: CASSPIAPISNQPQHF. The DNA for the CDR3 is TGTGCCAGCTCACCCATCGCACCGATTAGCAATCAGCCCCAGCATTTT.

This sequence joins TRBV7-2 and TRBJ2-4; weak D call: TRBD2 (6 bases). Germline-derived CDR1 and CDR2 are SGHTA and FQGNSA. This CDR3 has 16 amino acids. Between the trimmed V and J ends, which lost 5 bases and 0 bases, there was a span of 14 bases. DNA for the CDR3: TGTGCCAGCAGCGTTGGGGGGACGATAGCCAAAAACATTCAGTACTTC. It specifies CASSVGGTIAKNIQYF.

V is TRBV19 and J is TRBJ2-7; D tentatively fits TRBD1 or TRBD2 (6 bases each). Trimming stripped 6 bases from V and 2 bases from J, with 17 bases between. The CDR3 covers 15 residues. Germline V gives CDR1 LNHDA, CDR2 SQIVND (reference sequence). CDR3: CASREQGGMAYEQYF. The CDR3 DNA is TGTGCCAGTAGGGAACAGGGAGGTATGGCCTACGAGCAGTACTTC.

V is TRBV7-2 and J is TRBJ1-5; no definite D call. V was cut by 6 bases and J by 3 bases, with 12 bases left in between. The CDR3 contains 14 residues. Germline-derived CDR1 and CDR2 are SGHTA and FQGNSA. CDR3 DNA sequence: TGTGCCAGCAGTTTGAACAATCACAATCAGCCCCAGCATTTT. Translating it yields CASSLNNHNQPQHF.